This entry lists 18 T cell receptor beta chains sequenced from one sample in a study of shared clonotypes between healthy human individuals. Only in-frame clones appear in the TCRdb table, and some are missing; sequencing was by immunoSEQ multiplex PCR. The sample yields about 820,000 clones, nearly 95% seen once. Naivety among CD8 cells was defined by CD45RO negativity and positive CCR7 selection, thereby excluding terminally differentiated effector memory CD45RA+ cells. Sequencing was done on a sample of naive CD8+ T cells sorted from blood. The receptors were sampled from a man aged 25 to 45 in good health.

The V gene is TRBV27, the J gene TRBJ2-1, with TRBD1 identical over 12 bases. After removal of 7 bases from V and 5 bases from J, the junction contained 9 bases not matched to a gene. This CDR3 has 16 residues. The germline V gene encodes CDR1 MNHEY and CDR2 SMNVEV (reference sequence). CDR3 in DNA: TGTGCCAGCACCGGGACAGGGGGCGCCCTAAACAATGAGCAGTTCTTC. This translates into CASTGTGGALNNEQFF.

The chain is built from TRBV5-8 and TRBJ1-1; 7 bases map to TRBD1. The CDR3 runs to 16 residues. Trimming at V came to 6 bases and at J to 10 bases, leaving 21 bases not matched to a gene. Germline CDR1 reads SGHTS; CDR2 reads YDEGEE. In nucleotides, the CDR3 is TGTGCCAGCAACCCGCGGGGGAAGGGGGCTCGGCCTCGAGCTTTCTTT. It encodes CASNPRGKGARPRAFF.

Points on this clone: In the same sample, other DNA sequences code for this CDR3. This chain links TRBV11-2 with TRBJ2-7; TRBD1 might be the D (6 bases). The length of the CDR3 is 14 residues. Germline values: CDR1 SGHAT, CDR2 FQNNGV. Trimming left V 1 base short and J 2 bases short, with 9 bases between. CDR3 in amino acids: CASSLVGGTYEQYF. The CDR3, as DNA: TGTGCCAGCAGCTTAGTTGGGGGCACCTACGAGCAGTACTTC.

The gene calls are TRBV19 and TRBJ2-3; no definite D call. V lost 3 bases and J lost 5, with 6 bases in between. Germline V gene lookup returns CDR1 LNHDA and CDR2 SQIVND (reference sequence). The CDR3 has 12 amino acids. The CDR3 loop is CASSMWLDTQYF. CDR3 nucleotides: TGTGCCAGTAGTATGTGGCTAGATACGCAGTATTTT. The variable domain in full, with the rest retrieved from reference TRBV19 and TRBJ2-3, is DGGITQSPKYLFRKEGQNVTLSCEQNLNHDAMYWYRQDPGQGLRLIYYSQIVNDFQKGDIAEGYSVSREKKESFPLTVTSAQKNPTAFYLCASSMWLDTQYFGPGTRLTVL.

CDR3 residues: CASSDELDGRKETQYF. Here the CDR3 DNA reads TGTGCCAGCAGTGATGAGCTCGACGGGAGAAAAGAGACCCAGTACTTC. The V and J genes are TRBV6-1 and TRBJ2-5, with a possible D match to TRBD2 (6 bases). The germline V gene encodes CDR1 MNHNS and CDR2 SASEGT. Trimming removed 3 bases from V and 3 bases from J, with 17 bases in between. CDR3 length equals 16 residues.

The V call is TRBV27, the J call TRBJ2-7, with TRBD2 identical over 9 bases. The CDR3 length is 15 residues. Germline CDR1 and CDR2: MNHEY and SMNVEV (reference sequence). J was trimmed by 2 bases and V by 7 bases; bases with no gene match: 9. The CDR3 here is CASTHGASGTYEQYF. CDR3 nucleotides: TGTGCCAGCACCCATGGGGCTAGCGGGACCTACGAGCAGTACTTC.

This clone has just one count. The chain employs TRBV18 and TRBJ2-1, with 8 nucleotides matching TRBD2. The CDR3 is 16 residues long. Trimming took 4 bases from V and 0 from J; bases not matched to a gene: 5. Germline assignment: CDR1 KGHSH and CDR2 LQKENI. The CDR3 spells CASSQTSVYSYNEQFF. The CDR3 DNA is TGTGCCAGCTCACAGACTAGCGTTTACTCCTACAATGAGCAGTTCTTC.

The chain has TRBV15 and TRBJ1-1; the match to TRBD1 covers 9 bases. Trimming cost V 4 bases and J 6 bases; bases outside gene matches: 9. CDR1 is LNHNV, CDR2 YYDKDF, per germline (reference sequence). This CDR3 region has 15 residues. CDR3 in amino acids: CATSNTGTGKPEAFF. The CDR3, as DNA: TGTGCCACCAGCAATACCGGGACAGGGAAGCCTGAAGCTTTCTTT.

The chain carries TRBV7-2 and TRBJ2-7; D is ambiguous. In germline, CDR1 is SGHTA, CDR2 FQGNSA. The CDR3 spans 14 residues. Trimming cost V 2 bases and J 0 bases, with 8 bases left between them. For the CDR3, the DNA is TGTGCCAGCAGCTTAAACATGGGCTCCTACGAGCAGTACTTC. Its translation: CASSLNMGSYEQYF.

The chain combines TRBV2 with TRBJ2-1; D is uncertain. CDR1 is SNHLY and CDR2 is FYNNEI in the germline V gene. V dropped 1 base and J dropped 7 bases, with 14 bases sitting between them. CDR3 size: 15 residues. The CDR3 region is CASSEVGFQGNEQFF. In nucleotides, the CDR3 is TGTGCCAGCAGTGAAGTAGGGTTTCAAGGGAATGAGCAGTTCTTC.

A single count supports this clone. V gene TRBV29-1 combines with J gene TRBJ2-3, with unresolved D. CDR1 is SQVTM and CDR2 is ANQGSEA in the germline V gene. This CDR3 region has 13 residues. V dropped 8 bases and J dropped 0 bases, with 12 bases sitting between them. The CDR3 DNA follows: TGCAGCCTTATATGGGCTAGCACAGATACGCAGTATTTT. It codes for CSLIWASTDTQYF.

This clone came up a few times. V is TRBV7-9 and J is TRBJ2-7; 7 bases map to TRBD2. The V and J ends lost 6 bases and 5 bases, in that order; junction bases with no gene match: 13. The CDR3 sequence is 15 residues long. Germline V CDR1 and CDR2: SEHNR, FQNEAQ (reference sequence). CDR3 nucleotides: TGTGCCAGCAGACACAGCAGTACTAGCGAGCACGAGCAGTACTTC. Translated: CASRHSSTSEHEQYF.

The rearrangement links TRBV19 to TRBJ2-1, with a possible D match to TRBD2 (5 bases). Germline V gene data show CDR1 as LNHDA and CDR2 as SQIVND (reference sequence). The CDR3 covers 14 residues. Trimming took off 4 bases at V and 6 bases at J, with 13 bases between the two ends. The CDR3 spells CASSNGGWSNEQFF. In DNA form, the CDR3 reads TGTGCCAGTAGTAACGGAGGTTGGTCCAATGAGCAGTTCTTC.

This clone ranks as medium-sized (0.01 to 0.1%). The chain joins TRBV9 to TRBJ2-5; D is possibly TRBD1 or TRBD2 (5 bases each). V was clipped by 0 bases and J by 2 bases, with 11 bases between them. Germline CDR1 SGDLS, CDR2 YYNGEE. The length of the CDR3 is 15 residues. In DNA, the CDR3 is TGTGCCAGCAGCGTAGATGGGACCCCTCAAGAGACCCAGTACTTC. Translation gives CASSVDGTPQETQYF.

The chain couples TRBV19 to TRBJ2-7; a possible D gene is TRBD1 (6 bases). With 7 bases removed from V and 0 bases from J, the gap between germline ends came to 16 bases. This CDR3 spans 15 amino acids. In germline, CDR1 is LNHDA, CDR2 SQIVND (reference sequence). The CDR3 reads CASKLGWDNSYEQYF. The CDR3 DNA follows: TGTGCCAGTAAATTGGGTTGGGACAACTCCTACGAGCAGTACTTC.

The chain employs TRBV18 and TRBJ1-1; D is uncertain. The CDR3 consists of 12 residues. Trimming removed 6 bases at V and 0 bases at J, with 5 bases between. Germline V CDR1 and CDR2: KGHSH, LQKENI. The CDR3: CASSDLNTEAFF. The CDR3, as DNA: TGTGCCAGCTCCGACTTGAACACTGAAGCTTTCTTT.

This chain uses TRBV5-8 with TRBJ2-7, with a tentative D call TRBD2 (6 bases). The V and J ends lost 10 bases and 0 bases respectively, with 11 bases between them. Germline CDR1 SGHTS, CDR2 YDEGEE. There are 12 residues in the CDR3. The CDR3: CAAGPSSYEQYF. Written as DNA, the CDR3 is TGTGCCGCGGGACCAAGCTCCTACGAGCAGTACTTC.

The CDR3 region is CASSEGVPYEQYF. CDR3 in DNA: TGTGCCAGCAGCGAGGGGGTTCCCTACGAGCAGTACTTC. The chain has TRBV2 and TRBJ2-7; maybe TRBD1 (6 bases). The germline CDR1 and CDR2 sequences are SNHLY and FYNNEI. The CDR3 sequence is 13 residues long. The V end lost 6 bases, the J end lost 2 bases, and 11 bases lay between the germline ends.